These 2 T cell receptor beta chains came from one sample sequenced in a study of OX40 agonist ivuxolimab in advanced cancers. TCRdb keeps only in-frame clones here, not all; method: immunoSEQ multiplex PCR. In the table there are about 58,000 clones, about four fifths of which are singletons. This specimen was CD4+ or CD8+ T cells sorted from blood, taken in a trial of the OX40 agonist ivuxolimab. The receptors originated from an adult with an advanced solid tumor such as melanoma, head and neck, liver or kidney cancer.

V is TRBV7-2 and J is TRBJ2-7; D might be TRBD2 (5 bases). CDR1 is SGHTA and CDR2 is FQGNSA in the germline V gene. The CDR3 has 14 amino acids. Trimming took off 0 bases at V and 6 bases at J, with 12 bases between the two ends. The CDR3: CASSLAPGIAEQYF. Here the CDR3 DNA reads TGTGCCAGCAGCTTAGCCCCGGGGATCGCCGAGCAGTACTTC.

V is TRBV2 and J is TRBJ2-1; perhaps TRBD2 as D (5 bases). This CDR3 has 12 residues. Trimming pared 2 bases from V and 7 bases from J, leaving 6 bases between. The V gene's germline CDR1 is SNHLY and CDR2 FYNNEI. DNA for the CDR3: TGTGCCAGCAGTGAACGAGGGAATGAGCAGTTCTTC. Protein: CASSERGNEQFF.